Described below is a single TCR beta chain sequence and its context. Antigen unknown. The data were obtained in a study of cytomegalovirus exposure and HLA in healthy donors. Findings and caveats of the study: Accurate prediction of HLA-A and HLA-B alleles (for most subjects) was reportedly achieved from TCR beta sequences.

Primers for the PCR totalled 60 Vbeta and 13 Jbeta. Profiled with immunoSEQ multiplex PCR; TCRdb holds only in-frame clones, not every one. The sample holds approximately 240,000 clones, roughly 79% seen once. The CDR3 runs 13 residues. The germline gives CDR1 SNHLY, CDR2 FYNNEI. V shed 7 bases and J shed 5 bases, with 12 bases lying between them. The chain has TRBV2 and TRBJ1-5; a possible D gene is TRBD1 (6 bases). Sequenced sample: PBMCs. This TCR derives from a woman in her forties in good health and CMV-seronegative. CDR3 loop: CASTRTADQPQHF. CDR3 nucleotides: TGTGCCAGCACAAGGACAGCCGATCAGCCCCAGCATTTT.